The subject of this entry is one T cell receptor (beta chain). The authors' processing: Quantification of nucleated cells was approximated via reference gene primer amplification. The protocol was immunoSEQ multiplex PCR, while the TCRdb copy is restricted to in-frame clones and leaves out a portion. V and J calls plus clone size are reproduced from that table; the DNA served to infer D and trimming. The top ten hold less than 2% of the sample, which has about 110,000 clones, less than 75% seen once. This record comes from a study of blood T cell repertoires in COVID-19. For the study at large: Collection of acute and convalescent COVID-19 samples took place in the United States, Italy and Spain. From T cells, B-cell-depleted T cells, or PBMCs came the material, which was cDNA or gDNA.

This CDR3 region has 15 residues. Germline CDR1 SEHNR, CDR2 FQNEAQ (reference sequence). Deletions cut 0 bases from V and 2 bases from J, with 9 bases between. The chain has TRBV7-9 and TRBJ2-3, with D possibly being TRBD2 (7 bases). The sequenced sample was peripheral blood. This receptor was obtained from a woman aged 35 to 49 with acute or convalescent COVID-19. In DNA, the CDR3 is TGTGCCAGCAGCTTAGCGGGGGGGGCCACAGATACGCAGTATTTT. This sequence encodes CASSLAGGATDTQYF. The entire variable domain, with the rest obtained from reference TRBV7-9 and TRBJ2-3, is as follows: DTGVSQNPRHKITKRGQNVTFRCDPISEHNRLYWYRQTLGQGPEFLTYFQNEAQLEKSRLLSDRFSAERPKGSFSTLEIQRTEQGDSAMYLCASSLAGGATDTQYFGPGTRLTVL.